A selection of T cell receptor beta chains follows, all from one sample in a study of graft-versus-host responses after intestinal transplantation. No cognate antigen is known for these TCRs. Clones were sequenced by immunoSEQ multiplex PCR, and TCRdb holds only the in-frame ones, with some missing. The table has roughly 99,000 clones, roughly 87% seen once. This material consisted of unstimulated CD4+ T cells sorted from spleen or lymph node cells, taken before transplant. These receptors all come from a human donor who was the organ donor for an intestinal transplant. The CDR3 runs from the conserved cysteine through the conserved F or W. D genes are given only for firm matches. Size is omitted from some rows. Given values are once, few, many or a class for expanded clones.

clone_size	d_call	j_call	v_call	cdr3_aa	cdr3_nt
-	-	TRBJ1-5	TRBV6-5	CASRTTSNQPQHF	TGTGCCAGCAGGACCACTAGCAATCAGCCCCAGCATTTT
-	-	TRBJ2-1	TRBV5-4	CASSFQQGGGSNEQFF	TGTGCCAGCAGCTTTCAACAAGGGGGGGGCAGCAATGAGCAGTTCTTC
-	TRBD1	TRBJ1-1	TRBV2	CASSRQGRDTEAFF	TGTGCCAGCAGCCGACAGGGGCGCGACACTGAAGCTTTCTTT
few	TRBD1	TRBJ1-4	TRBV10-3	CAIGRGQGAEKLFF	TGTGCCATCGGTCGCGGACAGGGGGCTGAAAAACTGTTTTTT
-	TRBD2	TRBJ2-1	TRBV29-1	CSVGTGTSGSEQFF	TGCAGCGTTGGTACCGGGACTAGCGGGAGTGAGCAGTTCTTC
-	-	TRBJ1-5	TRBV2	CASSRTVDQPQHF	TGTGCCAGCAGTAGGACAGTGGATCAGCCCCAGCATTTT
-	TRBD2	TRBJ2-1	TRBV7-9	CASSVVSGRGSNEQFF	TGTGCCAGCAGCGTAGTTAGCGGGAGGGGAAGCAATGAGCAGTTCTTC
-	-	TRBJ2-7	TRBV6-5	CASSYSKASSAYEQYF	TGTGCCAGCAGTTACTCGAAGGCCTCTTCAGCCTACGAGCAGTACTTC
once	-	TRBJ1-2	TRBV11-2	CASSSPRTDYYGYTF	TGTGCCAGCAGCTCCCCGAGGACAGACTACTATGGCTACACCTTC
-	TRBD1	TRBJ2-5	TRBV5-1	CASRRGQGAETQYF	TGCGCCAGCAGAAGGGGACAGGGGGCTGAGACCCAGTACTTC
-	-	TRBJ2-5	TRBV9	CASSVSGTRYGTQYF	TGTGCCAGCAGCGTGTCCGGGACGAGATACGGGACCCAGTACTTC
-	-	TRBJ1-5	TRBV6-1	CASSLGRRGQPQHF	TGTGCCAGCAGTTTGGGGCGCAGGGGTCAGCCCCAGCATTTT
-	TRBD1	TRBJ2-7	TRBV6-5	CASSRDRGLGEQYF	TGTGCCAGCAGTCGGGACAGGGGGCTGGGGGAGCAGTACTTC
-	-	TRBJ2-4	TRBV7-2	CASSSTTLSENIQYF	TGTGCCAGCAGCTCAACAACGCTCTCGGAAAACATTCAGTACTTC
few	-	TRBJ2-1	TRBV6-4	CASKEGWGDNEQFF	TGTGCCAGCAAGGAAGGCTGGGGAGACAATGAGCAGTTCTTC
-	-	TRBJ2-7	TRBV30	CAWGTGLGSYEQYF	TGTGCCTGGGGTACAGGGCTAGGATCCTACGAGCAGTACTTC
many	-	TRBJ2-7	TRBV10-2	CASSAGRLEQYF	TGCGCCAGCAGTGCGGGCAGACTCGAGCAGTACTTC
-	-	TRBJ1-2	TRBV29-1	CSVERDTGYGYTF	TGCAGCGTTGAGCGGGACACCGGGTATGGCTACACCTTC
-	-	TRBJ1-1	TRBV10-3	CAISSLSTEAFF	TGTGCCATCAGTTCTCTGAGCACTGAAGCTTTCTTT
-	-	TRBJ2-5	TRBV5-1	CASSLAVGGDYQETQYF	TGCGCCAGCAGCTTGGCCGTCGGGGGCGACTACCAAGAGACCCAGTACTTC
few	-	TRBJ1-6	TRBV6-1	CASSEPYNSPLHF	TGTGCCAGCAGTGAACCGTATAATTCACCCCTCCACTTT
-	-	TRBJ1-1	TRBV18	CASSPLDTGATEAFF	TGTGCCAGCTCACCCTTGGACACGGGGGCTACTGAAGCTTTCTTT
-	TRBD2	TRBJ2-2	TRBV7-3	CASGPGLAGGWTGELFF	TGTGCCAGCGGCCCCGGGCTAGCGGGAGGATGGACCGGGGAGCTGTTTTTT
-	-	TRBJ1-6	TRBV15	CATSRAGELNNSPLHF	TGTGCCACCAGCAGAGCTGGGGAACTGAATAATTCACCCCTCCACTTT
once	TRBD2	TRBJ2-3	TRBV12-5	CASRLAGEPLSTDTQYF	TGTGCTAGCCGACTAGCGGGAGAACCGCTAAGCACAGATACGCAGTATTTT
once	TRBD1	TRBJ2-2	TRBV19	CASTFPGTVNTGELFF	TGTGCCAGTACCTTTCCCGGGACAGTGAACACCGGGGAGCTGTTTTTT
-	-	TRBJ2-3	TRBV21-1	CASGLQTGRECTDTQYF	TGTGCCAGCGGACTTCAGACAGGGAGAGAATGCACAGATACGCAGTATTTT
-	-	TRBJ2-2	TRBV5-1	CASSVGAGPSGTGELFF	TGCGCCAGCAGCGTGGGGGCGGGACCCTCGGGCACCGGGGAGCTGTTTTTT
-	-	TRBJ1-4	TRBV4-2	CASSQGQGRNEKLFF	TGTGCCAGCAGCCAAGGGCAGGGACGTAATGAAAAACTGTTTTTT
-	TRBD2	TRBJ2-1	TRBV5-1	CASSLVSGKQFF	TGCGCCAGCAGCTTGGTAAGCGGGAAGCAGTTCTTC
-	-	TRBJ1-4	TRBV11-2	CASSLDLQAATNEKLFF	TGTGCCAGCAGCTTAGATCTCCAGGCTGCAACTAATGAAAAACTGTTTTTT
-	-	TRBJ1-3	TRBV30	CAWSGSFGNTIYF	TGTGCCTGGTCGGGGAGTTTCGGAAACACCATATATTTT
-	-	TRBJ1-1	TRBV6-1	CASSERTEAFF	TGTGCCAGCAGTGAAAGGACAGAAGCTTTCTTT
-	-	TRBJ1-1	TRBV30	CAWKGRVTEAFF	TGTGCCTGGAAAGGCAGGGTCACTGAAGCTTTCTTT
-	-	TRBJ1-4	TRBV5-1	CASSPTPRGEKLFF	TGCGCCAGCAGCCCGACACCCCGAGGGGAAAAACTGTTTTTT
-	-	TRBJ2-7	TRBV21-1	CASSTSGTGEPYEQYF	TGTGCCAGCAGCACCTCCGGGACAGGGGAGCCCTACGAGCAGTACTTC
-	TRBD2	TRBJ2-1	TRBV19	CASSILAGVHNEQFF	TGTGCCAGTAGTATCCTAGCGGGAGTCCACAATGAGCAGTTCTTC
few	-	TRBJ2-3	TRBV6-5	CASSNLDFTDTQYF	TGTGCCAGCAGTAATCTAGATTTCACAGATACGCAGTATTTT
-	-	TRBJ1-2	TRBV7-2	CASSWRRRDGYTF	TGTGCCAGCAGCTGGCGGAGACGTGATGGCTACACCTTC
-	TRBD1	TRBJ1-4	TRBV27	CASSHVPGQGANEKLFF	TGTGCCAGCAGCCATGTCCCGGGACAGGGCGCTAATGAAAAACTGTTTTTT
-	TRBD1	TRBJ2-7	TRBV28	CASSLGGTGGIEQYF	TGTGCCAGCAGTTTGGGCGGGACAGGGGGTATAGAGCAGTACTTC
-	-	TRBJ2-7	TRBV11-1	CASSLVMARKSGQYF	TGTGCCAGCAGCTTAGTAATGGCGCGAAAGTCGGGACAGTACTTC
-	-	TRBJ1-1	TRBV30	CAWSASFIGPANTEAFF	TGTGCCTGGAGTGCCTCCTTCATAGGGCCAGCGAACACTGAAGCTTTCTTT
-	TRBD2	TRBJ2-3	TRBV18	CASSLNGGSSTDTQYF	TGTGCCAGCTCACTTAACGGGGGGTCGAGTACAGATACGCAGTATTTT
-	TRBD2	TRBJ2-3	TRBV5-4	CASSLPGTSGRSTDTQYF	TGTGCCAGCAGCTTGCCTGGGACTAGCGGGAGGAGCACAGATACGCAGTATTTT
-	TRBD2	TRBJ2-1	TRBV9	CASSVVAGGRNEQFF	TGTGCCAGCAGCGTAGTAGCGGGGGGCCGCAATGAGCAGTTCTTC
once	-	TRBJ2-1	TRBV19	CASSIRGIEQFF	TGTGCCAGCAGTATTAGGGGGATTGAGCAGTTCTTC
few	-	TRBJ2-7	TRBV7-9	CASSRVTYEQYF	TGTGCCAGCAGCCGAGTGACCTACGAGCAGTACTTC